Shown below are 17 T cell receptor beta chains from a single sample sequenced in a study of blood T cells in healthy people across ages. Primers used in a second PCR of roughly 7 to 11 cycles were a sample-barcoded 5' primer and a J-beta primer mix. TCRdb fed the 5' RACE reads into MiXCR, producing one record per CDR3 protein. The sample has approximately 2,000,000 distinct CDR3 sequences; 30% to 40% are singletons. Sequenced input: blood. The source is a human donor in good health.

The chain employs TRBV4-3 and TRBJ1-2; D call uncertain. This CDR3 is built from 16 residues. V dropped 0 bases and J dropped 0 bases, with 11 bases sitting between them. CDR1 and CDR2 (germline): LGHNA, YSLEER. The CDR3 DNA is TGCGCCAGCAGCCAAGATTGGGAAGATGCTAACTATGGCTACACCTTC. This sequence encodes CASSQDWEDANYGYTF.

The chain carries TRBV12-3 or TRBV12-4 and TRBJ2-5, with D unclear. This CDR3 has 14 residues. V shed 5 bases and J shed 4 bases, with 14 bases lying between them. CDR3 in amino acids: CASSALPGRETQYF. CDR3 DNA: TGTGCCAGCAGTGCACTTCCGGGCAGAGAGACCCAGTACTTC.

This clonotype has a single count. V gene TRBV4-1 combines with J gene TRBJ2-5; tentative D call: TRBD2 (6 bases). Germline CDR1 is MGHRA and CDR2 is YSYEKL. Trimming pared 5 bases from V and 5 bases from J, leaving 12 bases between. The CDR3 spans 13 residues. The CDR3 coding sequence is TGCGCCAGCAGCTCCCTAGCGACGGAGACCCAGTACTTC. It codes for CASSSLATETQYF.

This sequence joins TRBV11-1 and TRBJ2-3; 8 positions match TRBD1. Trimming removed 8 bases from V and 5 bases from J; junction bases left unmatched: 3. Germline values: CDR1 SGHAT, CDR2 FQDESV (reference sequence). The CDR3 is 12 amino acids. The CDR3 loop is CASQGAEDTQYF. DNA for the CDR3: TGTGCCAGCCAGGGGGCCGAAGATACGCAGTATTTT.

This clonotype was seen only a few times. The V and J genes are TRBV10-3 and TRBJ1-2, with 8 bases matching TRBD1. The trim removed 4 bases at V and 6 bases at J, leaving 4 bases unmatched. This CDR3 spans 13 amino acids. CDR1 ENHRY and CDR2 SYGVKD come from the germline V gene. Here the CDR3 DNA reads TGTGCCATCAGTGCGACAGGGGAGGATGGCTACACCTTC. It is translated as CAISATGEDGYTF.

The chain has TRBV6-5 and TRBJ2-2; tentative D call: TRBD2 (6 bases). Germline CDR1 reads MNHEY; CDR2 reads SVGAGI. Trimming took 10 bases from V and 7 from J, leaving 19 bases between them. The CDR3 covers 14 residues. The CDR3 DNA sequence: TGTGCCACCCAAAGGATCGGGAGCATCGGGGAGCTGTTTTTT. Translation gives CATQRIGSIGELFF.

This clonotype was observed a single time. The rearrangement links TRBV29-1 to TRBJ1-1; D ambiguous. The length of the CDR3 is 11 residues. V gave up 1 base and J gave up 7 bases, with 7 bases separating them. Germline V gives CDR1 SQVTM, CDR2 ANQGSEA. The CDR3 reads CSVEAWIEAFF. CDR3 bases: TGCAGCGTTGAAGCTTGGATTGAAGCTTTCTTT.

Worth noting for this clonotype: Sequence at one end of the junction differs from germline and may be a read error. The CDR3 nucleotides read TGTGCCTGCAGCTTGGTAGGGGGAGGAAACTATGGCTACACCTTC. This gives the protein CACSLVGGGNYGYTF. V usage is TRBV5-6 and J usage is TRBJ1-2, with D possibly TRBD1 on 6 matching bases. The CDR3 sequence is 15 residues long. Germline CDR1 reads SGHDT; CDR2 reads YYEEEE.

This clonotype was observed a handful of times. The rearrangement links TRBV7-2 to TRBJ2-6; D is perhaps TRBD2 (5 bases). Deletions cut 5 bases from V and 0 bases from J, with 17 bases between. CDR1 and CDR2 from the germline V gene are SGHTA and FQGNSA. The CDR3 length is 18 residues. CDR3 loop: CASSDPAGRGSGANVLTF. CDR3 coding DNA: TGTGCCAGCAGCGACCCCGCCGGACGGGGCTCTGGGGCCAACGTCCTGACTTTC.

CDR3 residues: CSAGRGTCYEQYF. DNA for the CDR3: TGCAGTGCTGGTCGAGGGACGTGCTACGAGCAGTACTTC. The rearrangement links TRBV20-1 to TRBJ2-5; TRBD1 or TRBD2 may be the D gene (5 bases each). TRBJ2-7 matches the DNA end more closely, so the J call is doubtful. The CDR3 is made up of 13 amino acids. From germline, CDR1 is DFQATT and CDR2 SNEGSKA (reference sequence).

This clonotype was picked up a small number of times. This chain joins TRBV3-1 and TRBJ1-5; D is unresolved. The CDR3 runs to 14 residues. In germline, CDR1 is LGHDT, CDR2 YNNKEL (reference sequence). V was shortened by 2 bases and J by 5 bases, with 10 bases between the two germline ends. The CDR3 sequence: CASSQFMADQPQHF. The CDR3, as DNA: TGTGCCAGCAGCCAATTTATGGCAGATCAGCCCCAGCATTTT. Together with reference TRBV3-1 and TRBJ1-5, the CDR3 gives the full variable domain: DTAVSQTPKYLVTQMGNDKSIKCEQNLGHDTMYWYKQDSKKFLKIMFSYNNKELIINETVPNRFSPKSPDKAHLNLHINSLELGDSAVYFCASSQFMADQPQHFGDGTRLSIL.

The chain is built from TRBV5-1 and TRBJ1-1; D not resolved. Per the germline V gene, CDR1 is SGHRS and CDR2 is YFSETQ. This CDR3 has 13 residues. The ends were cut back, 6 bases at V and 0 bases at J, with 9 bases in the middle. For the CDR3, the DNA is TGCGCCAGCACCTCTGCAATGAACACTGAAGCTTTCTTT. Translated: CASTSAMNTEAFF. Drawing the rest from reference TRBV5-1 and TRBJ1-1, the complete variable domain is KAGVTQTPRYLIKTRGQQVTLSCSPISGHRSVSWYQQTPGQGLQFLFEYFSETQRNKGNFPGRFSGRQFSNSRSEMNVSTLELGDSALYLCASTSAMNTEAFFGQGTRLTVV.

The gene calls are TRBV5-1 and TRBJ2-3; possible D gene TRBD1, 6 bases. The V gene lost 6 bases and the J gene lost 3 bases, with 20 bases spanning the gap. The CDR3 has 16 amino acids. Germline CDR1 is SGHRS and CDR2 is YFSETQ. This CDR3 is CASMLGGQFRTDTQYF. The CDR3 bases are TGCGCCAGCATGCTTGGGGGCCAATTTAGGACAGATACGCAGTATTTT.

This clonotype was seen a few times. DNA for the CDR3: TGTGCCAGCAGCTTAGATAGGATGTCAGAGACCCAGTACTTC. Translation gives CASSLDRMSETQYF. The J gene is TRBJ2-5, the V gene TRBV7-2, with D uncertain. The germline CDR1 and CDR2 sequences are SGHTA and FQGNSA. The CDR3 contains 14 residues. With 1 base removed from V and 4 bases from J, the gap between germline ends came to 10 bases.

The table lists this clonotype with a few counts. The chain is built from TRBV29-1 and TRBJ1-1, with TRBD1 identical over 7 bases. After removal of 4 bases from V and 4 bases from J, the junction contained 18 bases not matched to a gene. Looked up from germline, CDR1 is SQVTM and CDR2 is ANQGSEA. The CDR3 loop spans 17 amino acids. The CDR3 DNA reads as TGCAGCGTTGTGATAGGACAGGACCCTAGGAGGGCCACTGAAGCTTTCTTT. It encodes CSVVIGQDPRRATEAFF.

This sequence joins TRBV27 and TRBJ2-3; possible D gene TRBD1, 7 bases. V was cut by 2 bases and J by 0 bases, with 21 bases left in between. This CDR3 comprises 19 residues. Germline V lookup: CDR1 MNHEY, CDR2 SMNVEV (reference sequence). CDR3 sequence reads: CASSLTPTETGRSTDTQYF. The DNA for the CDR3 is TGTGCCAGCAGTTTAACCCCTACCGAGACAGGGAGGAGCACAGATACGCAGTATTTT.

A note on this clonotype: The junction does not match germline at one end; this may be a read error. The V call is TRBV2, the J call TRBJ1-2; tentatively, D is TRBD1 (5 bases). The CDR3 has 13 residues. Germline CDR1 is SNHLY and CDR2 is FYNNEI. DNA for the CDR3: TGTGCCAGCGGACGTTCAGGGTGGGATGGTTACACCTTC. Translating gives CASGRSGWDGYTF.